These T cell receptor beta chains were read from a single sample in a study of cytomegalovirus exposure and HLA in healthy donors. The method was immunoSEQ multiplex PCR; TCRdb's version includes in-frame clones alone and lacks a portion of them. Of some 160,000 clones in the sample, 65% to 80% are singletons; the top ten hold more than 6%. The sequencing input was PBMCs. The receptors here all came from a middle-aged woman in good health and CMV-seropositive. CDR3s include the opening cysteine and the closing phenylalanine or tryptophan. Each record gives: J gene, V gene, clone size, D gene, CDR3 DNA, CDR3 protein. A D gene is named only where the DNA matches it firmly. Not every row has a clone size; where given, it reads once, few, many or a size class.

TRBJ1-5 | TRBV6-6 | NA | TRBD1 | TGTGCCAGCAGTTACCCGACGGACAGGGTGCAGCCCCAGCATTTT | CASSYPTDRVQPQHF
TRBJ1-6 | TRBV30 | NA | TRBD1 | TGTGCCTGGGGGACAGGGGCCCCCCCACCCCTCCACTTT | CAWGTGAPPPLHF
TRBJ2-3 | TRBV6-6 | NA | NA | TGTGCCAGCAGGAAACTTAGCGCCGGCACAGATACGCAGTATTTT | CASRKLSAGTDTQYF
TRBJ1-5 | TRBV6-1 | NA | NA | TGTGCCAGCAGTGCCACAACCTCCAATCAGCCCCAGCATTTT | CASSATTSNQPQHF
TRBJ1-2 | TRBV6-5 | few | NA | TGTGCCAGCAAAGCGGGCGCGGGCTACACCTTC | CASKAGAGYTF
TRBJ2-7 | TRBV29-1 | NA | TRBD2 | TGCAGCGTTGAAGGTCTAGCGGGGGACATCTCCTACGAGCAGTACTTC | CSVEGLAGDISYEQYF
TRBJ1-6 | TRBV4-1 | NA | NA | TGCGCCAGCAGCCAAGAAACCAGTTTCTCACCCCTCCACTTT | CASSQETSFSPLHF
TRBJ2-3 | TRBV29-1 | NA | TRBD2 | TGCAGCGTAAGACCGGGACTAGTAAACACAGATACGCAGTATTTT | CSVRPGLVNTDTQYF
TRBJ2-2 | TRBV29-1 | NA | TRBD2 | TGCAGCGGAGCGGGGGGTAGCACCGGGGAGCTGTTTTTT | CSGAGGSTGELFF
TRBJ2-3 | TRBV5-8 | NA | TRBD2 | TGTGCCAGCAGCCCCGGGACTAGCGGGGCTGTAGATACGCAGTATTTT | CASSPGTSGAVDTQYF
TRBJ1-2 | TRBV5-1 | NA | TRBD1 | TGCGCCAGCAGCTTGGGGGACAGGGAGAGTTATGGCTACACCTTC | CASSLGDRESYGYTF
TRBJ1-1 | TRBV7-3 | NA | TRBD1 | TGTGCCAGCAGCGTCGGAGGGGGCAGTACTGAAGCTTTCTTT | CASSVGGGSTEAFF
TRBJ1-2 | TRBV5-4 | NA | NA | TGTGCCAGCAGCTTGGAGGTGGTAGGGGATGGCTACACCTTC | CASSLEVVGDGYTF
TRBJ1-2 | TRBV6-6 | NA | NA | TGTGCCAGCCTAACTACGGACGGAACAGGGGGCTACACCTTC | CASLTTDGTGGYTF
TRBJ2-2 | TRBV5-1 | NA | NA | TGCGCCAGCAGCTCACAGAACACCGGGGAGCTGTTTTTT | CASSSQNTGELFF
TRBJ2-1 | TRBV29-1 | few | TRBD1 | TGCAGCGTGACAGGGAGAAAGCAGTTCTTC | CSVTGRKQFF
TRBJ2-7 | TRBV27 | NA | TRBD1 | TGTGCCAGCAGCTCTCAGGGGGTCTACGAGCAGTACTTC | CASSSQGVYEQYF
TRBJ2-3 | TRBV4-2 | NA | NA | TGTGCCAGCAGCCAAGCCCCAGGGGCAGATACGCAGTATTTT | CASSQAPGADTQYF
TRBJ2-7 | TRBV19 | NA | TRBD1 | TGTGCCAGTAGTCCCACAGGGGGCGACGAGCAGTACTTC | CASSPTGGDEQYF
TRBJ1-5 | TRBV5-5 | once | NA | TGTGCCAGCAGCTTTGCAGGTGGCAATCAGCCCCAGCATTTT | CASSFAGGNQPQHF
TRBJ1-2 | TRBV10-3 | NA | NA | TGTGCCATCAGTGAGTCGCAGGGTAACTATGGCTACACCTTC | CAISESQGNYGYTF
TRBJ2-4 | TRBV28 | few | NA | TGTGCCAGCAGTCCCCTAGGACAGATAGCCAAAAACAGTCAGTACTTC | CASSPLGQIAKNSQYF
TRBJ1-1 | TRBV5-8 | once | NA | TGTGCCAGCAGTCGCCGGGGACTAGGACGCACTGAAGCTTTCTTT | CASSRRGLGRTEAFF
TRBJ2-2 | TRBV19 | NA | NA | TGTGCCAGTAGTCTCCGGGCCGGGGAGCTGTTTTTT | CASSLRAGELFF
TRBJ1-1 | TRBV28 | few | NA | TGTGCCAGCAGCCTATCTCGGGCGGGTGGCTTCACTGAAGCTTTCTTT | CASSLSRAGGFTEAFF
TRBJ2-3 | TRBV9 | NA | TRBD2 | TGTGCCAGCAGCGTAGCGGGCGGGGGGACCACAGATACGCAGTATTTT | CASSVAGGGTTDTQYF
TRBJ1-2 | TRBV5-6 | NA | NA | TGTGCCAGCAGCTTGGGTCAGAACTATGGCTACACCTTC | CASSLGQNYGYTF
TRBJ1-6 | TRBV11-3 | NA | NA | TGTGCCAGCAGGGTTCCCAGGCAAAAAAATAATTCACCCCTCCACTTT | CASRVPRQKNNSPLHF
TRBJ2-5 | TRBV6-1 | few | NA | TGTGCCAGCAGTGAAGGGAAGGGGGTGAGAGAGACCCAGTACTTC | CASSEGKGVRETQYF